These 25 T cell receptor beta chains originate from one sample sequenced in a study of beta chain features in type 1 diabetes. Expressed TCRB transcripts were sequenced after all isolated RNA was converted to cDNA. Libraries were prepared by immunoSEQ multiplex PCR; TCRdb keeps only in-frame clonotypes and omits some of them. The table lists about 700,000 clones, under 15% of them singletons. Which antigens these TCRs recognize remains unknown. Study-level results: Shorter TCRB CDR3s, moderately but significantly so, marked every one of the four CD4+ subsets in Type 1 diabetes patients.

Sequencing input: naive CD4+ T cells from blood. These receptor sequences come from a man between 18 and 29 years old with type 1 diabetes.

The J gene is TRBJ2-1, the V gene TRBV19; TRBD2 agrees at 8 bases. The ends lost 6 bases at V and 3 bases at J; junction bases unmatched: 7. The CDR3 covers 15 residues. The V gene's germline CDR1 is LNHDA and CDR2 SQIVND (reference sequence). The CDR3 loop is CASSGGLEFYNEQFF. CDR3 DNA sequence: TGTGCCAGTAGCGGGGGACTAGAGTTCTACAATGAGCAGTTCTTC.

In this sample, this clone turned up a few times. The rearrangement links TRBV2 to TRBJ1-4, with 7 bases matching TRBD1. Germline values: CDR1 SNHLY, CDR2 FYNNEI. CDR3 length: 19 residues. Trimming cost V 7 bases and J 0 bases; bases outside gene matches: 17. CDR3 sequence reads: CASKATGIVPLATNEKLFF. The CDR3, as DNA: TGTGCCAGCAAGGCGACAGGGATAGTTCCCCTGGCAACTAATGAAAAACTGTTTTTT. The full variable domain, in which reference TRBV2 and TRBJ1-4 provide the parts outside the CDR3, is EPEVTQTPSHQVTQMGQEVILRCVPISNHLYFYWYRQILGQKVEFLVSFYNNEISEKSEIFDDQFSVERPDGSNFTLKIRSTKLEDSAMYFCASKATGIVPLATNEKLFFGSGTQLSVL.

CDR3 DNA sequence: TGCGCCAGCAGCCAAGAGGGATCCGGGGGGGGCAATCAGCCCCAGCATTTT. Protein: CASSQEGSGGGNQPQHF. The chain joins TRBV4-1 to TRBJ1-5, with D perhaps matching TRBD1 (5 bases). Per germline, CDR1 MGHRA and CDR2 YSYEKL. The CDR3 runs 17 residues. Between the trimmed V and J ends, which lost 0 bases and 2 bases, there was a span of 14 bases.

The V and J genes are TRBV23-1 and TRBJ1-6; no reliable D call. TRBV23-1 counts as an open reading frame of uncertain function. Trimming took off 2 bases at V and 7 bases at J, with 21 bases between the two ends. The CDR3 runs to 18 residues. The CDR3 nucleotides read TGCGCCAGCAGTCAAATCCCATGGGTAGGGCAGCCGAATTCACCCCTCCACTTT. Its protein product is CASSQIPWVGQPNSPLHF.

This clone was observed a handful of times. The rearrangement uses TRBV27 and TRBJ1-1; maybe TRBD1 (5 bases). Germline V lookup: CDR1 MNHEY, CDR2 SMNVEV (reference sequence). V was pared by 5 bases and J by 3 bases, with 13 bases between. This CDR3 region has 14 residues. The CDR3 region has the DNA TGTGCCAGCAGTCCCGCGAGGGGCCACACTGAAGCTTTCTTT. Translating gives CASSPARGHTEAFF.

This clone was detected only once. CDR3 DNA: TGCAGTGCTGCCCCCCGCGGGGAACTGTTTTTT. This translates into CSAAPRGELFF. The V gene is TRBV20-1, the J gene TRBJ1-4; D ambiguous. The CDR3 loop spans 11 amino acids. Trimming stripped 5 bases from V and 12 bases from J, with 13 bases between. Germline V CDR1 and CDR2: DFQATT, SNEGSKA (reference sequence).

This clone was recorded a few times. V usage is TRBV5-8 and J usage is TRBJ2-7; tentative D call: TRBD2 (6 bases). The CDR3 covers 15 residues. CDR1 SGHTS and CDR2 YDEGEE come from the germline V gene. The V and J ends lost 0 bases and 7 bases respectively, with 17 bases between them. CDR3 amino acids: CASSLEVAAGREQYF. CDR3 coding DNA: TGTGCCAGCAGCTTGGAGGTTGCAGCCGGGAGAGAGCAGTACTTC.

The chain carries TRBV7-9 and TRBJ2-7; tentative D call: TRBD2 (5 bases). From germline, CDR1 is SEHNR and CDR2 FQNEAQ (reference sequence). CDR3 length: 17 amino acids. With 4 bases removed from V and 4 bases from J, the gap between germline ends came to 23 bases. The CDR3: CASSSSWGSGMTYEQYF. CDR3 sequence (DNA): TGTGCCAGCAGCTCCTCCTGGGGTTCGGGGATGACATACGAGCAGTACTTC.

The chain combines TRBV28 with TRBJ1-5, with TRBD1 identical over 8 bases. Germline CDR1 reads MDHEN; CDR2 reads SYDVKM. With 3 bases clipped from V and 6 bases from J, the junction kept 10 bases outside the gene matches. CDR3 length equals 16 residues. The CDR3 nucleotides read TGTGCCAGCAGTTTTTCCGGACAGGGACTCGGTCAGCCCCAGCATTTT. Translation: CASSFSGQGLGQPQHF.

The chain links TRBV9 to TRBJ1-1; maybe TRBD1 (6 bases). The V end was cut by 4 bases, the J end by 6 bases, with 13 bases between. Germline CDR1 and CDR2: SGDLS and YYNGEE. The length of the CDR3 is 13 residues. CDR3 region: CASSLIQGSEAFF. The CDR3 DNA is TGTGCCAGCAGCCTCATACAGGGTTCTGAAGCTTTCTTT.

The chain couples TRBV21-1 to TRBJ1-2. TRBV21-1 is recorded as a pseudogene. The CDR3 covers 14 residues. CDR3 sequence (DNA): TGTGCCAGCAGCCTCTTACCATGGGGGGAAGGCTACACCTTC. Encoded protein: CASSLLPWGEGYTF.

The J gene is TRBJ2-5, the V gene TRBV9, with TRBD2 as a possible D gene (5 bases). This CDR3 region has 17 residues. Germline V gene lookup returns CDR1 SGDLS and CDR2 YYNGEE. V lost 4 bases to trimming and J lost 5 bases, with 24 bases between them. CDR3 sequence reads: CASSPRSPAWGVETQYF. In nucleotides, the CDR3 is TGTGCCAGCAGCCCCCGTAGCCCGGCCTGGGGAGTGGAGACCCAGTACTTC.

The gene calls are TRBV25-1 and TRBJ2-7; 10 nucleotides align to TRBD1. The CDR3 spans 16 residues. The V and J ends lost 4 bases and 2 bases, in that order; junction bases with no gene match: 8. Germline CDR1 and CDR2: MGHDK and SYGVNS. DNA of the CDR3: TGTGCCAGCAGTGCGGCTGGGACAGGGGAGGCCTACGAGCAGTACTTC. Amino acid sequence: CASSAAGTGEAYEQYF.

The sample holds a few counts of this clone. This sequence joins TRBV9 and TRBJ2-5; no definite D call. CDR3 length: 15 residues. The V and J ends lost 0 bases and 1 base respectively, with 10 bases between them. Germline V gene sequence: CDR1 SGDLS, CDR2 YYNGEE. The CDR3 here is CASSVGSAVQETQYF. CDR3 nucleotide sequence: TGTGCCAGCAGCGTAGGGTCAGCAGTCCAAGAGACCCAGTACTTC.

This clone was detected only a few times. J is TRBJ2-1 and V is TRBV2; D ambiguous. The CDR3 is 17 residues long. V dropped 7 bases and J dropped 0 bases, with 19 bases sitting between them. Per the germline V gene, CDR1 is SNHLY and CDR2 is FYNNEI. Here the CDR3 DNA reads TGTGCCAGCACATTATCCTTCCGGCAGAGCTCCTACAATGAGCAGTTCTTC. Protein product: CASTLSFRQSSYNEQFF.

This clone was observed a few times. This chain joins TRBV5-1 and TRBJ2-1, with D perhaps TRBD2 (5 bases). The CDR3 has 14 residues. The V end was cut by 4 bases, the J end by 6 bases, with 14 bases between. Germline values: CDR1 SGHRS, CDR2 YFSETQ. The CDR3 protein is CASSPERGPNEQFF. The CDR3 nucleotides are TGCGCCAGCAGCCCTGAACGGGGTCCCAATGAGCAGTTCTTC.

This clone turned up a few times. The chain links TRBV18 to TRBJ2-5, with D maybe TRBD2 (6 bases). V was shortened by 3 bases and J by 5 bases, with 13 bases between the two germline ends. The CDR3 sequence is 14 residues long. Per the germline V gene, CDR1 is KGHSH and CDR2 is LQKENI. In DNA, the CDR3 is TGTGCCAGCTCACCCCGGAGGGGCGCGGAGACCCAGTACTTC. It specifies CASSPRRGAETQYF. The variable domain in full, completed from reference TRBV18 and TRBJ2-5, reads NAGVMQNPRHLVRRRGQEARLRCSPMKGHSHVYWYRQLPEEGLKFMVYLQKENIIDESGMPKERFSAEFPKEGPSILRIQQVVRGDSAAYFCASSPRRGAETQYFGPGTRLLVL.

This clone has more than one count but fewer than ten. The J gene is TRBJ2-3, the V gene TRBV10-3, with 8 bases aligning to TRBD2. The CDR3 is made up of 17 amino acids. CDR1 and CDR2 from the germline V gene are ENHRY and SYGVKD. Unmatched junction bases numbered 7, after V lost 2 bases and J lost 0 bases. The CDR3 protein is CAISERLAGPSTDTQYF. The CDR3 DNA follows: TGTGCCATCAGTGAGCGGCTAGCGGGCCCGAGCACAGATACGCAGTATTTT.

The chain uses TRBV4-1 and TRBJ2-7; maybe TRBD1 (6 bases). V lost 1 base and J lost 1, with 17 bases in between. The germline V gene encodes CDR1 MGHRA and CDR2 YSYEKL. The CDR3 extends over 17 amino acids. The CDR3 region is CASSQGPRDTSSYEQYF. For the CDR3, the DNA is TGCGCCAGCAGCCAAGGCCCCCGGGACACATCTTCCTACGAGCAGTACTTC.

This chain's CDR3 is CASSAQGALNNSPLHF. For the CDR3, the DNA is TGTGCCAGCTCAGCGCAGGGGGCTCTCAATAATTCACCCCTCCACTTT. The chain employs TRBV18 and TRBJ1-6, with 8 bases aligning to TRBD1. Germline-derived CDR1 and CDR2 are KGHSH and LQKENI. V dropped 5 bases and J dropped 5; count of bases not matched to a gene: 8. This CDR3 has 16 residues.

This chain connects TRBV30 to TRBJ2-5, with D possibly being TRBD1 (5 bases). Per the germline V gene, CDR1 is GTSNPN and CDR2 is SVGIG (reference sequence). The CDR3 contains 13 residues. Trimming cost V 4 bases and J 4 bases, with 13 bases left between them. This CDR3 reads CAWTLGHLETQYF. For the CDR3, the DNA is TGTGCCTGGACCCTCGGACACTTAGAGACCCAGTACTTC.

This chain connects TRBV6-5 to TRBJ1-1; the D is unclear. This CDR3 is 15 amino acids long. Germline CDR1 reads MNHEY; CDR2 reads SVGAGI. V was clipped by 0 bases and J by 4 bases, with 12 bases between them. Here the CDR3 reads CASSYSLVSSTEAFF. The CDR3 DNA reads TGTGCCAGCAGTTACTCGCTCGTAAGTAGCACTGAAGCTTTCTTT.

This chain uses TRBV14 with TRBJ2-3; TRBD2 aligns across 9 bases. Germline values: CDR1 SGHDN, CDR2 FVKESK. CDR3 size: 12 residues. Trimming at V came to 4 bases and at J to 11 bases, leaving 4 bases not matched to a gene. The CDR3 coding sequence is TGTGCCAGCAGCCCTGGGACTAGCTGGCAGTATTTT. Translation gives CASSPGTSWQYF.

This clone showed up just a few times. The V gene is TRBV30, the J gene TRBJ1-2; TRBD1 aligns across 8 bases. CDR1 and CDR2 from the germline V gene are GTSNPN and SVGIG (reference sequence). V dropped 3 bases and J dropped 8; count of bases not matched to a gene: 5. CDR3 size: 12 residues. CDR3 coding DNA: TGTGCCTGGAGACCAACAGGGGGAGGCTACACCTTC. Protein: CAWRPTGGGYTF.

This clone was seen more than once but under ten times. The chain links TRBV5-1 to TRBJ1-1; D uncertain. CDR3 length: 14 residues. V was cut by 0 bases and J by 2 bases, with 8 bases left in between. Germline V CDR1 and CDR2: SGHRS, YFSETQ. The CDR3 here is CASSLDLVNTEAFF. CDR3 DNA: TGCGCCAGCAGCTTGGACCTAGTAAACACTGAAGCTTTCTTT.